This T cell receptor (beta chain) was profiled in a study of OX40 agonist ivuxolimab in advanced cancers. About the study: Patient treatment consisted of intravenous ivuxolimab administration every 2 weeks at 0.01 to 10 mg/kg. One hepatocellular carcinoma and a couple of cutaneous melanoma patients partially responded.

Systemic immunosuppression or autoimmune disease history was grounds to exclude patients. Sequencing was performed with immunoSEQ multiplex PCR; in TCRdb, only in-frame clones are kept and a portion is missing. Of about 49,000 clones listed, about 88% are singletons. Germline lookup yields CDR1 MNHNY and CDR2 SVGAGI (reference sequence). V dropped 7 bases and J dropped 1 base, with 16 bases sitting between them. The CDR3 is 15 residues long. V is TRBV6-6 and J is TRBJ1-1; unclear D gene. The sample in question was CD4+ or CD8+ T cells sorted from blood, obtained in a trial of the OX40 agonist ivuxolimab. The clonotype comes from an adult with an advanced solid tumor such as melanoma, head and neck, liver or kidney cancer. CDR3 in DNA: TGTGCCAGCAAACTCGTCCGGCGGGGGAACACTGAAGCTTTCTTT. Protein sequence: CASKLVRRGNTEAFF.